This TCR beta chain was documented in a study of cytomegalovirus exposure and HLA in healthy donors. In the PCR, 60 Vbeta and 13 Jbeta primers were used. Here immunoSEQ multiplex PCR was the method, and the copy in TCRdb shows in-frame clones only, minus some. The sample holds about 190,000 clones, more than 75% seen once. Per the germline V gene, CDR1 is SQVTM and CDR2 is ANQGSEA. Trimming stripped 6 bases from V and 5 bases from J, with 16 bases between. This CDR3 region has 13 residues. This chain joins TRBV29-1 and TRBJ1-1; no clear D. This clonotype originated in a man aged 25-45 years in good health and CMV-seronegative. The sequenced material came from PBMCs. The DNA of the CDR3 is TGCAGCGTCCGCCAGGCAACTGGGACTGAAGCTTTCTTT. Its protein product is CSVRQATGTEAFF.